The 17 T cell receptor beta chains in this list originate from one sample, sequenced in a study of T cell repertoires in cytomegalovirus infection. Their specific antigens are unknown. TCRdb re-derived calls from the reads in MiXCR, one entry per CDR3 protein. In the table there are about 60,000 distinct CDR3 sequences, roughly a third of which are singletons. The sample consisted of PBMCs, sequenced either directly or after in vitro stimulation (not recorded which). These receptors came from a human donor in good health (CMV status not recorded). Some clones in this sample may be carry-over from other donors' samples.

This clonotype was observed a handful of times. J is TRBJ2-5 and V is TRBV7-2, with 9 bases aligning to TRBD2. V lost 5 bases to trimming and J lost 4 bases; unmatched junction nucleotides: 11. CDR1 SGHTA and CDR2 FQGNSA come from the germline V gene. The CDR3 is 16 amino acids. CDR3 bases: TGTGCCAGCAGCCTGGGACGTAGCGGGAGTGGAGAGACCCAGTACTTC. Amino acid sequence: CASSLGRSGSGETQYF.

A few counts support this clonotype. V is TRBV7-4 and J is TRBJ2-3; D is possibly TRBD2 (6 bases). Trimming took 5 bases from V and 0 from J, leaving 15 bases between them. Germline CDR1 and CDR2: SGHVT and SQSDAQ. The CDR3 runs 16 residues. The CDR3 sequence is CASSPYLGTSTDTQYF. CDR3 in DNA: TGTGCCAGCAGCCCCTATCTCGGGACTAGCACAGATACGCAGTATTTT.

This clonotype occurred a few times. The genes are TRBV6-1 and TRBJ2-7, with 11 bases fitting TRBD2. Germline V gene sequence: CDR1 MNHNS, CDR2 SASEGT. With V trimmed by 7 bases and J by 1 base, 3 bases remained unmatched. CDR3 length: 14 amino acids. Written as DNA, the CDR3 is TGTGCCAGCAAGGGGACTAGCGGATCCTACGAGCAGTACTTC. Translating it yields CASKGTSGSYEQYF.

This clonotype was seen more than once but under ten times. This chain joins TRBV6-1 and TRBJ2-1; D may match TRBD1 or TRBD2 (5 bases each). CDR3 length: 14 residues. Trimming took 4 bases from V and 0 from J, leaving 7 bases between them. CDR1 and CDR2 from the germline V gene are MNHNS and SASEGT. As DNA, the CDR3 is TGTGCCAGCAGTGGGGACCCCTCCTACAATGAGCAGTTCTTC. Amino acid sequence: CASSGDPSYNEQFF.

The V call is TRBV5-1, the J call TRBJ1-5; TRBD1 might be the D (5 bases). The CDR3 is made up of 13 amino acids. Germline CDR1 and CDR2: SGHRS and YFSETQ. With 0 bases removed from V and 9 bases from J, the gap between germline ends came to 10 bases. CDR3 protein: CASSLEGWGPQHF. The CDR3 coding sequence is TGCGCCAGCAGCTTGGAGGGGTGGGGGCCCCAGCATTTT.

This rearrangement joins TRBV28 to TRBJ2-5; TRBD1 matches 11 bases. Germline-derived CDR1 and CDR2 are MDHEN and SYDVKM. V trimming: 4 bases; J trimming: 7 bases; junction bases outside the gene matches: 11. This CDR3 has 16 residues. The CDR3 DNA follows: TGTGCCAGCAGTTCAACGGGACAGGGGGTTTCAGGGACCCAGTACTTC. Its protein is CASSSTGQGVSGTQYF.

The chain is built from TRBV7-2 and TRBJ1-6; 7 nucleotides line up with TRBD1. Germline CDR1 and CDR2: SGHTA and FQGNSA. Unmatched junction bases numbered 8, after V lost 4 bases and J lost 8 bases. This CDR3 has 15 amino acids. The CDR3 coding sequence is TGTGCCAGCAGCTATAACAGGGGAAGGTATTCACCCCTCCACTTT. It codes for CASSYNRGRYSPLHF.

This clonotype showed up many times. The chain joins TRBV7-9 to TRBJ1-5; no firm D call. V was cut by 5 bases and J by 9 bases, with 23 bases left in between. Germline CDR1 is SEHNR and CDR2 is FQNEAQ (reference sequence). The CDR3 length is 16 residues. CDR3 amino acids: CASSQNEDLRFGPQHF. In DNA form, the CDR3 reads TGTGCCAGCAGCCAAAACGAGGACCTCCGTTTCGGGCCCCAGCATTTT.

The table lists this clonotype with a few counts. The V gene is TRBV9, the J gene TRBJ2-3; 8 bases are a match to TRBD2. V shed 0 bases and J 7 bases; nucleotides not matched to a gene: 10. CDR1 is SGDLS, CDR2 YYNGEE, per germline. CDR3 size: 16 residues. The CDR3 nucleotides are TGTGCCAGCAGCGTAGCCAAAGCGGGAGTGTTGCATACGCAGTATTTT. Translation: CASSVAKAGVLHTQYF.

This chain connects TRBV12-3 or TRBV12-4 to TRBJ1-6; D is ambiguous. Deletions cut 6 bases from V and 10 bases from J, with 10 bases between. CDR3 length: 12 amino acids. The CDR3 is CASRAPGSPLHF. As DNA, the CDR3 is TGTGCCAGCAGAGCCCCGGGATCACCCCTCCACTTT.

This clonotype was detected only a few times. This chain uses TRBV9 with TRBJ1-1, with D possibly TRBD1 on 5 matching bases. Germline V gene lookup returns CDR1 SGDLS and CDR2 YYNGEE. This CDR3 is built from 15 residues. Trimming removed 4 bases from V and 0 bases from J, with 13 bases in between. The CDR3 protein is CASSPRGVLNTEAFF. Written as DNA, the CDR3 is TGTGCCAGCAGCCCTAGAGGGGTCCTGAACACTGAAGCTTTCTTT.

This clonotype was counted once. The V and J genes are TRBV6-1 and TRBJ2-7; D remains ambiguous. Trimming removed 1 base from V and 6 bases from J, with 13 bases in between. Germline V CDR1 and CDR2: MNHNS, SASEGT. This CDR3 is 14 amino acids long. As DNA, the CDR3 is TGTGCCAGCAGTGAAGGAGGAACCGACTGCGAGCAGTACTTC. Encoded protein: CASSEGGTDCEQYF.

This clonotype was seen repeatedly, ten times or more. The rearrangement uses TRBV7-8 and TRBJ1-5; D is possibly TRBD1 (6 bases). Germline CDR1 reads SGHVS; CDR2 reads FQNEAQ. Trimming cost V 4 bases and J 1 base, with 11 bases left between them. The CDR3 is 15 residues long. The CDR3 here is CASSSQGRSNQPQHF. The CDR3 nucleotides read TGTGCCAGCAGCTCGCAGGGGAGGAGCAATCAGCCCCAGCATTTT.

A word on this clonotype: This may come from a read error, since a much larger clone is one base off. J is TRBJ1-4 and V is TRBV7-6; D remains ambiguous. Germline CDR1 and CDR2: SGHVS and FNYEAQ. The CDR3 sequence is 14 residues long. CDR3 in DNA: TGTACCAGCAGCATTCTTGCAACTAATGAAAAACTGTTTTTT. This codes for CTSSILATNEKLFF.

This clonotype was counted many times. This chain uses TRBV7-2 with TRBJ1-5; D might be TRBD1 (5 bases). Germline V gives CDR1 SGHTA, CDR2 FQGNSA. This CDR3 comprises 13 residues. V was clipped by 1 base and J by 4 bases, with 5 bases between them. The CDR3 nucleotides read TGTGCCAGCAGCTTAGACAGGAATCAGCCCCAGCATTTT. Translated, it gives CASSLDRNQPQHF. Filled out from reference TRBV7-2 and TRBJ1-5, the complete variable domain reads GAGVSQSPSNKVTEKGKDVELRCDPISGHTALYWYRQSLGQGLEFLIYFQGNSAPDKSGLPSDRFSAERTGGSVSTLTIQRTQQEDSAVYLCASSLDRNQPQHFGDGTRLSIL.

This chain joins TRBV10-2 and TRBJ1-4; unclear D gene. Between the trimmed V and J ends, which lost 7 bases and 8 bases, there was a span of 14 bases. From germline, CDR1 is WSHSY and CDR2 SAAADI. The CDR3 is 13 amino acids. This CDR3 is CASKAGKSEKLFF. CDR3 DNA sequence: TGCGCCAGCAAGGCGGGGAAGTCGGAAAAACTGTTTTTT.

The rearrangement joins TRBV7-9 to TRBJ2-1; TRBD2 matches 13 bases. V lost 5 bases and J lost 2; bases outside the gene matches: 6. The germline gives CDR1 SEHNR, CDR2 FQNEAQ (reference sequence). The CDR3 runs 17 residues. CDR3 sequence: CASSIRLAGGPYNEQFF. The DNA for the CDR3 is TGTGCCAGCAGCATACGACTAGCGGGAGGACCCTACAATGAGCAGTTCTTC.